These 4 T cell receptor beta chains came from one sample sequenced in a study of CD8 T cells in ankylosing spondylitis. TCRdb re-called the 5' RACE reads with MiXCR, one entry per CDR3 protein. The sample has under 200,000 distinct CDR3 sequences, over 10% seen once; the top ten hold approximately 10%. The material sequenced was blood, either unsorted or a sorted T cell fraction (not recorded which). The receptors stem from a female donor with ankylosing spondylitis or in good health (not recorded which).

The sample holds a few counts of this clonotype. The chain recombines TRBV20-1 with TRBJ1-2; D might be TRBD1 (6 bases). V gave up 6 bases and J gave up 1 base, with 9 bases separating them. Germline V gene lookup returns CDR1 DFQATT and CDR2 SNEGSKA (reference sequence). CDR3 length: 12 residues. DNA for the CDR3: TGCAGTGCAAAGGGGGGTAACTATGGCTACACCTTC. Amino acid sequence: CSAKGGNYGYTF.

This clonotype was observed a few times. The rearrangement links TRBV29-1 to TRBJ2-7; no firm D call. There are 12 residues in the CDR3. Germline CDR1 reads SQVTM; CDR2 reads ANQGSEA. Trimming shortened V by 5 bases and J by 3 bases, and 11 bases separated the two germline ends. The CDR3 DNA reads as TGCAGCGTTATGACGGGTCTCTACGAGCAGTACTTC. Translated, it gives CSVMTGLYEQYF.

This clonotype has a handful of counts. The rearrangement joins TRBV7-2 to TRBJ2-7, with 11 bases that match TRBD2. Germline V gene lookup returns CDR1 SGHTA and CDR2 FQGNSA. Trimming at V came to 1 base and at J to 5 bases, leaving 7 bases not matched to a gene. The CDR3 is 16 amino acids. As DNA, the CDR3 is TGTGCCAGCAGCTTAGAAGTAGCGGGAGGGAACCACGAGCAGTACTTC. It yields the protein CASSLEVAGGNHEQYF.

The chain employs TRBV12-3 or TRBV12-4 and TRBJ1-1, with a weak D call TRBD1 (6 bases). This CDR3 has 15 amino acids. With 3 bases removed from V and 1 base from J, the gap between germline ends came to 12 bases. CDR3 residues: CASSFGRQANTEAFF. The CDR3, as DNA: TGTGCCAGCAGTTTTGGTAGACAGGCGAACACTGAAGCTTTCTTT.